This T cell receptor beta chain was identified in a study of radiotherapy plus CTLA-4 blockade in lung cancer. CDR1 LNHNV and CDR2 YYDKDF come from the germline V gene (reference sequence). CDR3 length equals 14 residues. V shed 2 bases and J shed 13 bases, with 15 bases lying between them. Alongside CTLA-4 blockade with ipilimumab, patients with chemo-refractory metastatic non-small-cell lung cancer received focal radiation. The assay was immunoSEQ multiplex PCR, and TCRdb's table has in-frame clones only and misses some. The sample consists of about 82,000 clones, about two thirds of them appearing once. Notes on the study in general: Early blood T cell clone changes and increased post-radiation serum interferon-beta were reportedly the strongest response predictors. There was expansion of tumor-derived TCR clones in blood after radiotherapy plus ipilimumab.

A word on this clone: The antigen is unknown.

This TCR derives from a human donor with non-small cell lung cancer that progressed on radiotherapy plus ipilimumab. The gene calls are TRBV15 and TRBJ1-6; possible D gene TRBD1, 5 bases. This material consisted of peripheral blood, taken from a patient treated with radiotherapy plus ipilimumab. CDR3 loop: CATSRRGGGTPLHF. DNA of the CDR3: TGTGCCACCAGCAGACGGGGGGGAGGGACCCCCCTCCACTTT.